Listed below are T cell receptor beta chains from one sample, sequenced in a study of T cell responses to AZD1222 COVID-19 vaccine. Assay: immunoSEQ multiplex PCR; the TCRdb copy retains only in-frame clones and omits some. The sample holds some 150,000 clones, about nine tenths seen once. The sequences come from peripheral blood, collected on day 0 of AZD1222 vaccination. The receptors were sampled from an adult in good health. The conserved cysteine and the conserved F or W are not part of the CDR3 here.

J | V | CDR3
TRBJ1-4 | TRBV5-4 | ASSQKRQSNEKLF
TRBJ2-7 | TRBV30 | AWSVGSSSEQY
TRBJ2-2 | TRBV9 | ASSVVLAGNTGELF
TRBJ1-2 | TRBV12-5 | ASGLVPDTDLYGYT
TRBJ1-2 | TRBV18 | ASSLNLDRNYGYT
TRBJ2-5 | TRBV10-2 | ASSEAGGRSETQY
TRBJ1-1 | TRBV5-1 | ASSLGDRGRRTEAF
TRBJ1-2 | TRBV5-4 | ASSFDRGGPNT
TRBJ1-4 | TRBV19 | ASSIGTGREKLF
TRBJ1-1 | TRBV7-9 | ASSLAGSEAF
TRBJ2-2 | TRBV10-3 | AISAAPPTGELF
TRBJ2-3 | TRBV5-1 | ASSLAYSSGGPDTQY
TRBJ2-3 | TRBV27 | ASRDRLGTSGDKRRDTQY
TRBJ1-6 | TRBV28 | ASKSGTDWALH
TRBJ2-6 | TRBV27 | ASSSQGGPYSGANVLT
TRBJ1-3 | TRBV3-1/TRBV3-2 | ASSRDREAGNTIY
TRBJ1-1 | TRBV30 | AWSGLGTTEAF
TRBJ2-2 | TRBV7-9 | ASSLVLAAVYTGELF
TRBJ2-2 | TRBV28 | ASTFAGTSGSTGELF
TRBJ2-2 | TRBV6-4 | ASSQLAGDTGELF
TRBJ1-4 | TRBV5-1 | ASSLGHSNEKLF
TRBJ1-1 | TRBV27 | ASSSLHGQGAGEAF
TRBJ1-1 | TRBV29-1 | STGEGNTEAF
TRBJ1-6 | TRBV27 | ASSPGLHNSPLH
TRBJ1-2 | TRBV27 | ASSIRTGLGYT
TRBJ1-1 | TRBV2 | ASTPQPGGGTEAF
TRBJ1-2 | TRBV2 | ASTREVRLAGYT
TRBJ2-7 | TRBV20-1 | SASRDRAYEQY
TRBJ2-1 | TRBV6-2/TRBV6-3 | ASSDNPRGGRGNEQF
TRBJ2-7 | TRBV16 | ASSQPRGRSSGGYEQY
TRBJ1-1 | TRBV6-5 | ASRPTRGNTEAF
TRBJ2-4 | TRBV28 | ASSLTPRGNIQY
TRBJ1-2 | TRBV2 | ASSEARAGGYT
TRBJ1-1 | TRBV6-1 | ASSERLYTEAF
TRBJ2-3 | TRBV3-1/TRBV3-2 | ASSQETGRTDTQY
TRBJ1-1 | TRBV19 | ASRLQGSTEAF
TRBJ2-5 | TRBV7-9 | ASSSRDKAVETQY
TRBJ1-6 | TRBV6-5 | ASSLRRGGSPLH
TRBJ1-3 | TRBV6-5 | ASRSQGGGNTIY
TRBJ1-2 | TRBV7-9 | ASSPSIAGTINGYT
TRBJ1-2 | TRBV19 | ASSRGQGFSGGYT
TRBJ2-5 | TRBV18 | ASSPFGRVPQETQY
TRBJ2-7 | TRBV27 | ASRLAGDLSYEQY
TRBJ2-7 | TRBV10-3 | ATGPRGKDEQY
TRBJ2-7 | TRBV10-3 | ATRIRGYEQY
TRBJ1-5 | TRBV1 | TSSLVRDPRVVKSQH
TRBJ2-1 | TRBV15 | ATSSRDSNEQF
TRBJ2-3 | TRBV28 | ASSLSKQTDYTDTQY
TRBJ2-1 | TRBV21-1 | ARFGQDPIRAYNEQF
TRBJ2-3 | TRBV19 | ASSIGLADTQY
TRBJ1-5 | TRBV29-1 | SVGGGNQPQH
TRBJ1-2 | TRBV19 | ASSVFGTGGPYYGYT
TRBJ1-6 | TRBV7-8 | ASSLELEGSPLH
TRBJ2-6 | TRBV29-1 | SVAGAGANVLT
TRBJ1-3 | TRBV7-9 | ASSLAGEFRDSGNTIY
TRBJ1-1 | TRBV6-5 | ASSRDRGSDTEAF
TRBJ2-4 | TRBV5-1 | ASSHRGGENIQY